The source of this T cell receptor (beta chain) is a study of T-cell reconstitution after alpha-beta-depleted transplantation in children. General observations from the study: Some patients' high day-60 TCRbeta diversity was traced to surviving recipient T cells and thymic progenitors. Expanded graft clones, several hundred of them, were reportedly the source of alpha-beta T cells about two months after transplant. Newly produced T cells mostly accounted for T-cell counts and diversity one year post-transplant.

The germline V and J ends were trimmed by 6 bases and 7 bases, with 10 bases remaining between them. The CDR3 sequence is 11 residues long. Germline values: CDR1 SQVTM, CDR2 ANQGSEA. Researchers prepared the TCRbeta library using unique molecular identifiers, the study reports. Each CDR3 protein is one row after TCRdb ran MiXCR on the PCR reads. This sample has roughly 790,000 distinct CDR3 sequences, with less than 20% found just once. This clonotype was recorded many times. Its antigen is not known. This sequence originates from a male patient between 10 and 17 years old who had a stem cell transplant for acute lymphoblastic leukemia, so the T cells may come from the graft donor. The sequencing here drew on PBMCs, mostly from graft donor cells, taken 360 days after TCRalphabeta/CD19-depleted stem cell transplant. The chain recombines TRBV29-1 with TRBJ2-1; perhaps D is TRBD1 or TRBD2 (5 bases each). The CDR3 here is CSVTRGNEQFF. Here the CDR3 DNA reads TGCAGCGTAACTAGGGGAAATGAGCAGTTCTTC.